The entry that follows covers one T cell receptor beta chain sequence. These data come from a study of blood T cell repertoires in COVID-19. Method: immunoSEQ multiplex PCR; TCRdb's copy keeps in-frame clones and lacks some. The table has approximately 110,000 clones, less than 85% seen once. The CDR3 is 15 residues long. The germline V gene encodes CDR1 MDHEN and CDR2 SYDVKM. After removal of 2 bases from V and 6 bases from J, the junction contained 5 bases not matched to a gene. This receptor was taken from a man between 65 and 85 years old with active or convalescent COVID-19. Sample: peripheral blood. The chain links TRBV28 to TRBJ2-7; TRBD2 aligns across 12 bases. The CDR3 DNA reads as TGTGCCAGCAGTTTACGACTAGCGGGAGTAGGCGAGCAGTACTTC. Its translation: CASSLRLAGVGEQYF.